This entry is about one T cell receptor beta chain. In germline, CDR1 is GTSNPN, CDR2 SVGIG (reference sequence). The trim removed 0 bases at V and 6 bases at J, leaving 9 bases unmatched. The CDR3 has 17 residues. The PCR contained 60 Vbeta and 13 Jbeta primers. Authors' data handling: Approximately 12 million of the 60 million to 90 million unique TCR beta chains counted in a later analysis were shared. The table came from immunoSEQ multiplex PCR; TCRdb's copy has only in-frame clones and leaves some out. V, J and clone size derive from that table, while D and trimming were established from the DNA sequence. The sample contains 150,000 to 200,000 clones, approximately 80% of which appear only once. The sample originates from a study of cytomegalovirus exposure and HLA in healthy donors. Across the whole study: For the approximately 430 genotyped donors, around 76% fell within the Caucasian-associated ancestry cluster.

Sequencing was carried out using PBMCs. The chain employs TRBV30 and TRBJ2-1; 12 bases match TRBD2. The receptor was isolated from a woman aged 25 to 39 in good health and CMV-seropositive. CDR3 sequence reads: CAWSVRPSGRVFNEQFF. The CDR3 DNA is TGTGCCTGGAGTGTACGGCCTAGCGGGAGGGTGTTCAATGAGCAGTTCTTC.